This T cell receptor (beta chain) came from a study of OX40 agonist ivuxolimab in advanced cancers. Study details: Ivuxolimab is a fully human IgG2 antibody that activates OX40 (CD134). Study findings and constraints: Compared with CD4+, CD8+ T cells on average had more expanded clones.

CDR1 SGDLS and CDR2 YYNGEE come from the germline V gene. The CDR3 has 18 residues. Losses at the gene ends were 3 bases for V and 1 base for J; bases not matched to a gene: 7. Concerning this clone: Its cognate antigen is unknown.

Some clones are missing from TCRdb's copy, which holds only in-frame ones; the method was immunoSEQ multiplex PCR. The data hold around 26,000 clones, with 85% observed a single time. The receptor was derived from an adult with an advanced solid tumor such as melanoma, head and neck, liver or kidney cancer. Specimen: CD4+ or CD8+ T cells sorted from blood, collected in a trial of the OX40 agonist ivuxolimab. The J gene is TRBJ2-3, the V gene TRBV9; 14 nucleotides align to TRBD2. This CDR3 is CASSGLAGGHGGTDTQYF. In DNA, the CDR3 is TGTGCCAGCAGCGGACTAGCGGGGGGGCATGGAGGCACAGATACGCAGTATTTT.